These 23 T cell receptor beta chains came from one sample sequenced in a study of T cells in Graves' hyperthyroidism and ophthalmopathy. Amplified TCR beta CDR3 regions derived from RNA transcripts. RT-PCR in the first round (using the HTBI primer set) targeted the TCR CDR3. MiXCR, applied by TCRdb to the multiplex PCR reads, yields one record per CDR3 protein. Among nearly 600,000 distinct CDR3 sequences listed, approximately 15% were seen once. The sequencing input was blood. These receptors all come from a woman in her 30s with Graves' hyperthyroidism that later progressed to Graves' ophthalmopathy.

This clonotype was recorded at least ten times. The V call is TRBV7-9, the J call TRBJ1-2; D is unresolved. Germline CDR1 SEHNR, CDR2 FQNEAQ (reference sequence). CDR3 length: 15 amino acids. The ends were cut back, 4 bases at V and 6 bases at J, with 18 bases in the middle. The CDR3 bases are TGTGCCAGCAGCTCTCCAACACCGGGTGGCAATGGCTACACCTTC. It yields the protein CASSSPTPGGNGYTF.

This clonotype was observed many times. The chain links TRBV3-1 to TRBJ2-2; D perhaps matches TRBD2 (5 bases). Between the trimmed V and J ends, which lost 1 base and 4 bases, there was a span of 16 bases. The CDR3 contains 17 residues. Germline lookup yields CDR1 LGHDT and CDR2 YNNKEL (reference sequence). The CDR3 loop reads CASSQGLGSAITGELFF. DNA for the CDR3: TGTGCCAGCAGCCAAGGGCTAGGTAGCGCGATCACCGGGGAGCTGTTTTTT.

A few counts support this clonotype. A much larger clonotype is one base distant, so this may be a read error. V and J are TRBV25-1 and TRBJ2-1; D uncertain. The CDR3 is made up of 12 amino acids. Deletions cut 7 bases from V and 2 bases from J, with 6 bases between. Per the germline V gene, CDR1 is MGHDK and CDR2 is SYGVNS. CDR3 bases: TGTGCCAGCATTACACCCTACAATGAGCAGTTCTTC. Amino acids: CASITPYNEQFF.

This clonotype was picked up many times. The rearrangement links TRBV2 to TRBJ1-1; the match to TRBD1 covers 10 bases. The length of the CDR3 is 16 residues. Germline V gene sequence: CDR1 SNHLY, CDR2 FYNNEI. Germline trimming cut 10 bases from V and 3 bases from J; bases unmatched to any gene: 14. In nucleotides, the CDR3 is TGTGCCACACTTTTAGACCGGGACAGGGGACACACTGAAGCTTTCTTT. Protein sequence: CATLLDRDRGHTEAFF.

Many counts were recorded for this clonotype. The V gene is TRBV27, the J gene TRBJ2-3; TRBD1 might be the D (6 bases). Trimming removed 5 bases at V and 1 base at J, with 13 bases between. The CDR3 runs 15 residues. Germline values: CDR1 MNHEY, CDR2 SMNVEV (reference sequence). The CDR3 loop is CASSTQGPRTDTQYF. The CDR3 bases are TGTGCCAGCAGTACCCAGGGGCCCCGCACAGATACGCAGTATTTT.

The table lists this clonotype with a few counts. The V and J genes are TRBV7-2 and TRBJ1-4; D is unclear. Germline CDR1 and CDR2: SGHTA and FQGNSA. The CDR3 extends over 13 amino acids. V gave up 1 base and J gave up 7 bases, with 7 bases separating them. The CDR3 region is CASSLDPGEKLFF. In nucleotides, the CDR3 is TGTGCCAGCAGCTTAGATCCCGGTGAAAAACTGTTTTTT.

This clonotype was counted ten times or more. The CDR3 bases are TGCGCCAGCAGCTTGGGGGGGACAGCCCCTTCATCAACTAATGAAAAACTGTTTTTT. Its translation: CASSLGGTAPSSTNEKLFF. The chain couples TRBV5-1 to TRBJ1-4, with 7 positions matching TRBD1. With V trimmed by 0 bases and J by 0 bases, 11 bases remained unmatched. The CDR3 totals 19 residues. Germline values: CDR1 SGHRS, CDR2 YFSETQ.

This clonotype has ten or more counts. The chain joins TRBV6-4 to TRBJ2-3; TRBD2 aligns across 7 bases. The ends lost 8 bases at V and 2 bases at J; junction bases unmatched: 4. This CDR3 region has 13 residues. Germline values: CDR1 MRHNA, CDR2 SNTAGT. CDR3 bases: TGTGCCAGCGGGGAGGGGCACACAGATACGCAGTATTTT. This translates into CASGEGHTDTQYF.

This clonotype has a handful of counts. The rearrangement links TRBV3-1 to TRBJ2-2; TRBD1 matches at 10 bases. Germline-derived CDR1 and CDR2 are LGHDT and YNNKEL (reference sequence). This CDR3 region has 16 residues. V dropped 0 bases and J dropped 5; count of bases not matched to a gene: 3. The CDR3 protein is CASSQDRTGGTGELFF. The CDR3 DNA follows: TGTGCCAGCAGCCAAGATAGGACAGGGGGAACCGGGGAGCTGTTTTTT.

Comment on this clonotype: A much larger clone differs by one base, so this may be a read error. V gene TRBV20-1 combines with J gene TRBJ2-1; 7 nucleotides agree with TRBD2. J lost 2 bases, V lost 4 bases, and 11 bases had no gene match. Germline CDR1 is DFQATT and CDR2 is SNEGSKA (reference sequence). CDR3 length equals 16 residues. The CDR3 DNA is TGCAGTGCTACCCTTCCTGGCGGGAGAACCTACAATGAGCAGTTCTTC. It translates to CSATLPGGRTYNEQFF.

In its sample, this clonotype was seen many times. One end of the junction fails to match germline, which may point to a read error. The chain links TRBV2 to TRBJ1-6; TRBD1 aligns across 7 bases. Germline assignment: CDR1 SNHLY and CDR2 FYNNEI. The CDR3 is 14 amino acids. This CDR3 reads CASRKGQDNSPLHF. The CDR3 DNA reads TGTGCCAGCCGAAAAGGACAGGATAATTCTCCCCTCCACTTT.

This clonotype was detected many times. The V call is TRBV28, the J call TRBJ2-1; perhaps TRBD2 as D (5 bases). Trimming cost V 2 bases and J 8 bases, with 16 bases left between them. This CDR3 spans 15 amino acids. Germline CDR1 and CDR2: MDHEN and SYDVKM. The CDR3 protein is CASSLGRWRIDEQFF. The CDR3 DNA reads TGTGCCAGCAGTTTAGGGCGGTGGAGGATCGATGAGCAGTTCTTC.

This clonotype showed up just a few times. The chain employs TRBV9 and TRBJ2-7, with 10 bases that match TRBD2. CDR1 is SGDLS, CDR2 YYNGEE, per germline. After removal of 0 bases from V and 2 bases from J, the junction contained 5 bases not matched to a gene. CDR3 length: 16 amino acids. CDR3 bases: TGTGCCAGCAGCGTAGGAGCTAGCGGGAGTCCCTACGAGCAGTACTTC. Protein sequence: CASSVGASGSPYEQYF.

This chain joins TRBV7-6 and TRBJ1-3, with D maybe TRBD1 (6 bases). The V end was cut by 5 bases, the J end by 0 bases, with 14 bases between. This CDR3 has 16 residues. Germline V gene data show CDR1 as SGHVS and CDR2 as FNYEAQ. CDR3 residues: CASSTTGGLSGNTIYF. The CDR3 region has the DNA TGTGCCAGCAGCACCACTGGGGGCCTCTCTGGAAACACCATATATTTT. Filled out from reference TRBV7-6 and TRBJ1-3, the complete variable domain reads GAGVSQSPRYKVTKRGQDVALRCDPISGHVSLYWYRQALGQGPEFLTYFNYEAQQDKSGLPNDRFSAERPEGSISTLTIQRTEQRDSAMYRCASSTTGGLSGNTIYFGEGSWLTVV.

This clonotype was detected ten times or more. The V call is TRBV28, the J call TRBJ1-5, with TRBD1 as a possible D gene (5 bases). V dropped 3 bases and J dropped 6 bases, with 12 bases sitting between them. CDR3 size: 14 residues. Germline-derived CDR1 and CDR2 are MDHEN and SYDVKM. The CDR3 sequence: CASSFPAGGQPQHF. For the CDR3, the DNA is TGTGCCAGCAGTTTTCCGGCTGGGGGTCAGCCCCAGCATTTT.

The chain links TRBV20-1 to TRBJ2-5, with D uncertain. The germline V gene encodes CDR1 DFQATT and CDR2 SNEGSKA (reference sequence). V was clipped by 5 bases and J by 5 bases, with 18 bases between them. The CDR3 runs 14 residues. In DNA, the CDR3 is TGCAGTGCTTCGCGGACGGCAGGTGGGGAGACCCAGTACTTC. It yields the protein CSASRTAGGETQYF.

This clonotype was observed at least ten times. V and J are TRBV30 and TRBJ2-3, with 9 bases lining up with TRBD1. The ends lost 0 bases at V and 6 bases at J; junction bases unmatched: 4. Looked up from germline, CDR1 is GTSNPN and CDR2 is SVGIG (reference sequence). The CDR3 is made up of 14 amino acids. Written as DNA, the CDR3 is TGTGCCTGGAGTGTGGGACAGGGTCTTGATACGCAGTATTTT. As protein: CAWSVGQGLDTQYF.

This clonotype came up many times. This chain joins TRBV7-2 and TRBJ2-1; 12 bases fit TRBD2. The CDR3 totals 19 residues. J was trimmed by 0 bases and V by 2 bases; bases with no gene match: 8. Germline V lookup: CDR1 SGHTA, CDR2 FQGNSA. The CDR3: CASSLRGLAGELSYNEQFF. The CDR3 DNA reads as TGTGCCAGCAGCTTAAGGGGACTAGCGGGTGAGCTCTCCTACAATGAGCAGTTCTTC. The variable domain in full, completed from reference TRBV7-2 and TRBJ2-1, reads GAGVSQSPSNKVTEKGKDVELRCDPISGHTALYWYRQSLGQGLEFLIYFQGNSAPDKSGLPSDRFSAERTGGSVSTLTIQRTQQEDSAVYLCASSLRGLAGELSYNEQFFGPGTRLTVL.

This clonotype was picked up many times. This CDR3 reads CASRAGTGGNEQFF. In DNA form, the CDR3 reads TGTGCCAGCAGAGCCGGGACAGGGGGCAATGAGCAGTTCTTC. This chain uses TRBV6-1 with TRBJ2-1; 11 bases map to TRBD1. The CDR3 is 14 residues long. From germline, CDR1 is MNHNS and CDR2 SASEGT. J was trimmed by 6 bases and V by 6 bases; bases with no gene match: 4.

This clonotype was detected ten times or more. The rearrangement uses TRBV6-2 or TRBV6-3 and TRBJ1-1, with a tentative D call TRBD1 (6 bases). Germline V gene sequence: CDR1 MNHEY, CDR2 SVGEGT. The CDR3 totals 15 residues. The V and J ends lost 2 bases and 8 bases respectively, with 18 bases between them. This chain's CDR3 is CASSYLLPNRVEAFF. The DNA of the CDR3 is TGTGCCAGCAGTTACCTCCTCCCAAACAGGGTGGAAGCTTTCTTT.

This clonotype was seen more than once but under ten times. At one of its ends the junction is not consistent with the germline gene, which may arise from a read error. V gene TRBV6-2 or TRBV6-3 combines with J gene TRBJ2-7; TRBD2 matches 8 bases. The CDR3 totals 15 residues. Per the germline V gene, CDR1 is MNHEY and CDR2 is SVGEGT. CDR3 sequence reads: CASSYRVAGNYEQYF. The CDR3 coding sequence is TGTGCCAGTAGTTACAGGGTAGCGGGAAACTACGAGCAGTACTTC.

For this clonotype: A read error may explain this, as a much larger clone is one base away. The chain has TRBV7-9 and TRBJ2-1; no reliable D call. The CDR3 loop spans 14 amino acids. The germline V gene encodes CDR1 SEHNR and CDR2 FQNEAQ (reference sequence). The CDR3 here is CASNLSERSDEQFF. The DNA for the CDR3 is TGTGCCAGCAACTTAAGCGAAAGAAGCGATGAGCAGTTCTTC.

Concerning this clonotype: Mismatch with germline at one junction end may stem from a read error. This chain joins TRBV6-1 and TRBJ1-1; D remains ambiguous. CDR3 length: 13 amino acids. Looked up from germline, CDR1 is MNHNS and CDR2 is SASEGT. The CDR3 region has the DNA TGTGCCAGCAGTGACCCCGGGGATACTGAAGCTCTCTTT. Encoded protein: CASSDPGDTEALF.